The clone carrying this T cell receptor (beta chain) has just a few counts. Its antigen is still unknown. This entry comes from a study of beta chain features in type 1 diabetes. Expressed TCRB transcripts got sequenced, as all isolated RNA was reverse transcribed. TCRdb keeps only in-frame clones here, not all; method: immunoSEQ multiplex PCR. The sample has 640,000 or so clones, around 15% seen once; the top ten hold less than 0.04%. All sorted populations exceeded 95% purity. V was clipped by 7 bases and J by 4 bases; unmatched bases: 8. The CDR3 runs 14 residues. Germline CDR1 SGHDT, CDR2 YYEEEE. Study-wide results and limits: Researchers report that Type 1 diabetes patients had moderately but significantly shorter TCRB CDR3s across all four CD4+ subsets.

Sequenced: naive CD4+ T cells from blood. This chain connects TRBV5-6 to TRBJ2-1, with 7 bases matching TRBD1. The TCR comes from a man in his late teens or twenties with type 1 diabetes. In DNA, the CDR3 is TGTGCCAGCCTAGTTTGGGACAGATACAATGAGCAGTTCTTC. Amino acid sequence: CASLVWDRYNEQFF.